One and the same sample provided the 15 T cell receptor beta chains below, sequenced in a study of shared clonotypes between healthy human individuals. TCRdb's copy holds only in-frame clones and misses some; the assay was immunoSEQ multiplex PCR. The sample yields a few hundred thousand clones, roughly 97% seen once. Sample: naive CD4+ T cells sorted from blood. The subset was: CD45RA+ positively selected. These TCRs come from a woman aged 25 to 39 in good health.

The chain employs TRBV5-1 and TRBJ1-1; tentatively, D is TRBD1 (5 bases). V lost 1 base, J lost 1 base, and 11 bases lay in between. Germline V CDR1 and CDR2: SGHRS, YFSETQ. The CDR3 contains 15 residues. The CDR3 DNA reads TGCGCCAGCAGCTTGAGTCCAGGGCCGAACACTGAAGCTTTCTTT. As protein: CASSLSPGPNTEAFF. Variable domain in full (rest from reference TRBV5-1 and TRBJ1-1): KAGVTQTPRYLIKTRGQQVTLSCSPISGHRSVSWYQQTPGQGLQFLFEYFSETQRNKGNFPGRFSGRQFSNSRSEMNVSTLELGDSALYLCASSLSPGPNTEAFFGQGTRLTVV.

The chain links TRBV5-1 to TRBJ2-3; D assignment may be TRBD1 or TRBD2 (5 bases each). Germline-derived CDR1 and CDR2 are SGHRS and YFSETQ. This CDR3 is built from 14 residues. The V and J ends lost 4 bases and 4 bases respectively, with 13 bases between them. The chain's CDR3 is CASSGDTGPDTQYF. The CDR3 nucleotides are TGCGCCAGCAGCGGGGATACGGGACCAGATACGCAGTATTTT.

This chain joins TRBV5-6 and TRBJ2-7; a possible D gene is TRBD1 (5 bases). CDR3 length: 14 amino acids. V was trimmed by 1 base and J by 2 bases, leaving 10 bases between them. Germline V gene data show CDR1 as SGHDT and CDR2 as YYEEEE. The CDR3, as DNA: TGTGCCAGCAGCTTGACAGGACGAGCCTACGAGCAGTACTTC. Its translation: CASSLTGRAYEQYF.

This clone was detected once. The V gene is TRBV28, the J gene TRBJ1-1; tentative D call: TRBD1 (5 bases). The germline gives CDR1 MDHEN, CDR2 SYDVKM. This CDR3 is built from 15 residues. V dropped 0 bases and J dropped 0 bases, with 8 bases sitting between them. The CDR3 DNA sequence: TGTGCCAGCAGTTTATGGCAGGGCTTGAACACTGAAGCTTTCTTT. Protein: CASSLWQGLNTEAFF.

In DNA, the CDR3 is TGTGCCAGCAGTTCCCGGGAGACTGGAAACACCATATATTTT. It yields the protein CASSSRETGNTIYF. V and J are TRBV28 and TRBJ1-3; D is uncertain. Germline V CDR1 and CDR2: MDHEN, SYDVKM. Trimming cost V 4 bases and J 2 bases, with 9 bases left between them. CDR3 size: 14 residues.

The chain combines TRBV2 with TRBJ2-1; 11 positions agree with TRBD2. CDR3 size: 18 residues. CDR1 SNHLY and CDR2 FYNNEI come from the germline V gene. Germline trimming cut 1 base from V and 10 bases from J; bases unmatched to any gene: 15. CDR3 protein: CASSEEGSLAGGSGEQFF. The CDR3 DNA sequence: TGTGCCAGCAGTGAAGAGGGATCGCTAGCGGGAGGTTCGGGAGAGCAGTTCTTC.

This chain uses TRBV5-4 with TRBJ2-7; possibly TRBD1 or TRBD2 for D (7 bases each). The CDR3 has 15 residues. V gave up 0 bases and J gave up 5 bases, with 15 bases separating them. Germline assignment: CDR1 SGHNT and CDR2 YYREEE (reference sequence). The CDR3 DNA follows: TGTGCCAGCAGCTTGGCAGGGGGGGGTCCCGACGAGCAGTACTTC. Its protein product is CASSLAGGGPDEQYF.

The rearrangement uses TRBV4-1 and TRBJ2-1, with 9 bases identical to TRBD2. V shed 1 base, J shed 0 bases, and the junction held 4 bases outside the gene matches. Germline V lookup: CDR1 MGHRA, CDR2 YSYEKL. The CDR3 spans 17 residues. The CDR3 nucleotides read TGCGCCAGCAGCCAAGCTAGCGGGACCCGCTCCTACAATGAGCAGTTCTTC. It is translated as CASSQASGTRSYNEQFF.

The V gene is TRBV27, the J gene TRBJ2-7; possibly TRBD2 for D (5 bases). This CDR3 is 14 amino acids long. Germline CDR1 and CDR2: MNHEY and SMNVEV (reference sequence). Trimming left V 0 bases short and J 4 bases short, with 10 bases between. The CDR3 sequence is CASSLSGDTYEQYF. CDR3 nucleotide sequence: TGTGCCAGCAGTTTATCGGGAGACACTTACGAGCAGTACTTC.

The rearrangement uses TRBV10-3 and TRBJ2-7; 12 nucleotides line up with TRBD2. Germline loops: CDR1 ENHRY, CDR2 SYGVKD. Trimming took 11 bases from V and 0 from J; bases not matched to a gene: 11. CDR3 length: 16 amino acids. DNA of the CDR3: TGTGCCTCTAGCGGGAGGGCCGGGAAGAGCTCCTACGAGCAGTACTTC. Translation: CASSGRAGKSSYEQYF.

The chain has TRBV18 and TRBJ2-7; 7 nucleotides line up with TRBD2. Germline loops: CDR1 KGHSH, CDR2 LQKENI. The CDR3 has 13 amino acids. V was pared by 2 bases and J by 5 bases, with 3 bases of the junction left unmatched. CDR3 in amino acids: CASSPNRGDEQYF. The DNA for the CDR3 is TGTGCCAGCTCACCAAATCGGGGGGACGAGCAGTACTTC.

The rearrangement joins TRBV29-1 to TRBJ2-5, with 8 positions matching TRBD2. J gave up 2 bases and V 6 bases, and 5 bases lay outside the gene matches. Germline V CDR1 and CDR2: SQVTM, ANQGSEA. This CDR3 is built from 13 residues. The CDR3 reads CSVLPGGQETQYF. The DNA of the CDR3 is TGCAGCGTATTACCGGGAGGGCAAGAGACCCAGTACTTC.

The gene calls are TRBV13 and TRBJ2-7; 9 bases agree with TRBD2. Germline-derived CDR1 and CDR2 are PRHDT and FYEKMQ (reference sequence). Germline trimming cut 0 bases from V and 0 bases from J; bases unmatched to any gene: 9. The CDR3 contains 18 residues. CDR3 protein: CASSLGLKSSGTSYEQYF. The CDR3 DNA reads as TGTGCCAGCAGCTTAGGCCTAAAGTCTAGCGGGACCTCCTACGAGCAGTACTTC. Drawing the rest from reference TRBV13 and TRBJ2-7, the complete variable domain is AAGVIQSPRHLIKEKRETATLKCYPIPRHDTVYWYQQGPGQDPQFLISFYEKMQSDKGSIPDRFSAQQFSDYHSELNMSSLELGDSALYFCASSLGLKSSGTSYEQYFGPGTRLTVT.

V gene TRBV11-2 combines with J gene TRBJ1-6; tentatively, D is TRBD1 (6 bases). Germline CDR1 and CDR2: SGHAT and FQNNGV. This CDR3 is built from 15 residues. Trimming stripped 5 bases from V and 6 bases from J, with 14 bases between. DNA of the CDR3: TGTGCCAGCAGCACCTACCGGGACATTAATTCACCCCTCCACTTT. This sequence encodes CASSTYRDINSPLHF.

Of note for this clone: One end of the junction varies from germline; a read error may be responsible. The CDR3 sequence is CASSLDPSRDTQYF. The CDR3 nucleotides read TGTGCCAGCAGCTTAGACCCTAGCAGAGATACGCAGTATTTT. The gene calls are TRBV7-2 and TRBJ2-3; perhaps TRBD2 as D (5 bases). The CDR3 length is 14 residues. Germline V gives CDR1 SGHTA, CDR2 FQGNSA. Supplemented by reference TRBV7-2 and TRBJ2-3, the full variable domain reads GAGVSQSPSNKVTEKGKDVELRCDPISGHTALYWYRQSLGQGLEFLIYFQGNSAPDKSGLPSDRFSAERTGGSVSTLTIQRTQQEDSAVYLCASSLDPSRDTQYFGPGTRLTVL.